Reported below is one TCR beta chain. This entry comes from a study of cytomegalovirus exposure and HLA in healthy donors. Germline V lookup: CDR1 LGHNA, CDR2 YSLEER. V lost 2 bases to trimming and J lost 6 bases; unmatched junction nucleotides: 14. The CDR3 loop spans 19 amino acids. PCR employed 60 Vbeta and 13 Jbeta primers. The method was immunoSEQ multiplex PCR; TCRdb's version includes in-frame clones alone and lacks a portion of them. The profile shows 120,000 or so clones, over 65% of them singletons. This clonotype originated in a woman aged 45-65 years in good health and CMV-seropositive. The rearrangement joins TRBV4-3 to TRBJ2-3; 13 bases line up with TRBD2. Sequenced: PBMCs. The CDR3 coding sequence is TGCGCCAGCAGCCAATTCACCACCGGGACTAGCGGGGACATGGATACGCAGTATTTT. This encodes CASSQFTTGTSGDMDTQYF.